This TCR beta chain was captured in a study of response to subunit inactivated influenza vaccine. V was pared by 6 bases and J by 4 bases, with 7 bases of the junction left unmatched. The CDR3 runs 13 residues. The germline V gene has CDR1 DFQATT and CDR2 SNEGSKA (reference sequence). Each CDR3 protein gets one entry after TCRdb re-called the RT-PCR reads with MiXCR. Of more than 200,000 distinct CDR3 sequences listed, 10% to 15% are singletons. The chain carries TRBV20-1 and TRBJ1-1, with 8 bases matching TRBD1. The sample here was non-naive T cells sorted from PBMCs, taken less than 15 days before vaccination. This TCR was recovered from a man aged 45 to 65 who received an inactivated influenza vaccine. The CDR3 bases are TGCAGTGCAATAACAGGGGGGCTCACTGAAGCTTTCTTT. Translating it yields CSAITGGLTEAFF.